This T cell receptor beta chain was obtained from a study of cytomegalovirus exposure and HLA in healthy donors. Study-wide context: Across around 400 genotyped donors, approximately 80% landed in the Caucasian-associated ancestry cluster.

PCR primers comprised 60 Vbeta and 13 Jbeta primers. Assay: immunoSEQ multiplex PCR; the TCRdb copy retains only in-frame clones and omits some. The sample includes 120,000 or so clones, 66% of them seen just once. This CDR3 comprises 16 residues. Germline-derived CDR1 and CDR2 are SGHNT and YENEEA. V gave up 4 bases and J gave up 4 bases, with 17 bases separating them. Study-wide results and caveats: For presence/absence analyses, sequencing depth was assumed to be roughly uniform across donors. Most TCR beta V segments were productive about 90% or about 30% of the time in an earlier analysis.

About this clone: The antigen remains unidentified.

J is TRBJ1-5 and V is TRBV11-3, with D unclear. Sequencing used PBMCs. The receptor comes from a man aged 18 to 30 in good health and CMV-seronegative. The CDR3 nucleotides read TGTGCCAGCAGCTCCCCACCGGGGTTGGTGAATCAGCCCCAGCATTTT. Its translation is CASSSPPGLVNQPQHF.